This T cell receptor (beta chain) comes out of a study of post-analysis software for immune sequencing data. Whole-study context: Disease courses included relapsing-remitting, secondary progressive and progressive-relapsing multiple sclerosis.

Included in the TCR beta cDNA libraries were unique molecular identifiers. About 540,000 cDNA molecules were obtained from about 1 to 10 million T cells. Each CDR3 protein is one row after TCRdb ran MiXCR on the PCR reads. The data show 750,000 to 950,000 distinct CDR3 sequences, with around 46% seen just once and roughly 5.2% held by the top ten. Study observations and caveats: A significant reduction in normalized Chao1 diversity was observed in multiple sclerosis patients versus controls. Samples from one preparation batch, clustered by F measure, grouped strongly together.

This clonotype was recorded a few times. The antigen remains unidentified. Specimen: blood. This clonotype was obtained from a girl aged 10-17 years with multiple sclerosis.

CDR3 in amino acids: CSANLAGAADTQYF. CDR3 DNA: TGCAGTGCCAATCTAGCGGGAGCCGCAGATACGCAGTATTTT. The chain joins TRBV20-1 to TRBJ2-3, with 10 nucleotides matching TRBD2. CDR3 length: 14 amino acids. J was trimmed by 4 bases and V by 6 bases; bases with no gene match: 7. Per germline, CDR1 DFQATT and CDR2 SNEGSKA (reference sequence).